This TCR beta chain derives from a study of T cells after yellow fever vaccination. Overall study findings and caveats: Across the CD4 and CD8 compartments, a small share of clonotypes was present in both. Reappearing after the booster were most of the clones from primary vaccination (around 95% CD4, 88% CD8). Compared with primary, the secondary response was weaker and peaked at day 5, not 15.

The CDR3 totals 12 residues. Per germline, CDR1 SNHLY and CDR2 FYNNEI. V lost 8 bases and J lost 3; bases outside the gene matches: 1. About this clonotype itself: Antigen specificity is unknown.

TCRdb re-derived calls from the 5' RACE reads in MiXCR, one entry per CDR3 protein. The data contain about 320,000 distinct CDR3 sequences, around an eighth of them singletons. The chain recombines TRBV2 with TRBJ1-5; 7 positions agree with TRBD1. The clonotype was recovered from a man aged 18 to 35 who received the YFV17D yellow fever vaccine. Sequencing used CD4+ T cells sorted from PBMCs, obtained 15 days after the yellow fever booster vaccination. The CDR3 loop is CASGTDNQPQHF. The CDR3 bases are TGTGCCAGCGGGACAGACAATCAGCCCCAGCATTTT. Drawing the rest from reference TRBV2 and TRBJ1-5, the complete variable domain is EPEVTQTPSHQVTQMGQEVILRCVPISNHLYFYWYRQILGQKVEFLVSFYNNEISEKSEIFDDQFSVERPDGSNFTLKIRSTKLEDSAMYFCASGTDNQPQHFGDGTRLSIL.